Listed below are T cell receptor beta chains from one sample, sequenced in a study of Ad26.COV2.S vaccination and SARS-CoV-2 variants. Measured with immunoSEQ multiplex PCR; TCRdb has only the in-frame clones, and not every one. The sample holds 45,000 or so clones, approximately 83% seen once. The source was peripheral blood, collected after recovery from COVID-19. The receptors come from a human donor who had recovered from COVID-19. Each CDR3 is given with its conserved first and last residue.

>TRBV2|TRBJ1-5
CASSGQNSNQPQHF
>TRBV19|TRBJ1-5
CASSPGGGEGNQPQHF
>TRBV28|TRBJ1-5
CASRIEQGSQPQHF
>TRBV11-2|TRBJ1-2
CASSLDLGQGNYGYTF
>TRBV11-2|TRBJ2-3
CASSFQGHTQYF
>TRBV24-1|TRBJ2-3
CATSDPDSLSTDTQYF
>TRBV6-1|TRBJ2-3
CASSEISGSSTDTQYF
>TRBV2|TRBJ1-2
CASSPGRTANYGYTF
>TRBV6-5|TRBJ2-2
CASSYRATGELFF
>TRBV19|TRBJ1-2
CASSIKGNYGYTF
>TRBV3-1/TRBV3-2|TRBJ1-2
CASSQVAGDGYTF
>TRBV27|TRBJ1-6
CASSSGTVYNSPLHF
>TRBV19|TRBJ1-2
CASSILGTGASYTF
>TRBV24-1|TRBJ2-2
CATSVYRPPGTGELFF
>TRBV9|TRBJ2-6
CASGTTGGSGANVLTF
>TRBV5-4|TRBJ2-5
CASSGMGSQETQYF
>TRBV5-1|TRBJ2-3
CASSLAFQGTDTQYF